Shown below are 19 T cell receptor beta chains from a single sample sequenced in a study of cytomegalovirus exposure and HLA in healthy donors. The PCR contained 60 Vbeta and 13 Jbeta primers. This table comes from immunoSEQ multiplex PCR, and its TCRdb copy is limited to in-frame clones, with some not included. The table lists roughly 180,000 clones, around 81% of them singletons. Sequenced material: PBMCs. Source of these receptors: a woman aged 18-29 years in good health and CMV-seropositive.

J is TRBJ1-2 and V is TRBV6-6; perhaps TRBD1 as D (5 bases). CDR1 and CDR2 from the germline V gene are MNHNY and SVGAGI (reference sequence). Trimming left V 7 bases short and J 4 bases short, with 7 bases between. CDR3 length equals 11 residues. The CDR3 coding sequence is TGTGCCAGCAAAAGGGGCTATGGCTACACCTTC. Its translation: CASKRGYGYTF.

The chain employs TRBV2 and TRBJ1-6, with a possible D match to TRBD1 (5 bases). CDR1 and CDR2 from the germline V gene are SNHLY and FYNNEI. This CDR3 contains 15 residues. Trimming took 3 bases from V and 6 from J, leaving 12 bases between them. CDR3 protein: CASSDQGWGNSPLHF. CDR3 DNA: TGTGCCAGCAGTGATCAGGGTTGGGGTAATTCACCCCTCCACTTT.

This chain uses TRBV6-1 with TRBJ1-5; tentatively, D is TRBD1 (6 bases). The V gene's germline CDR1 is MNHNS and CDR2 SASEGT. CDR3 length equals 13 residues. The V and J ends lost 8 bases and 1 base respectively, with 9 bases between them. The CDR3 region is CASWDKSNQPQHF. CDR3 coding DNA: TGTGCCAGCTGGGACAAAAGCAATCAGCCCCAGCATTTT.

This clone has a handful of counts. This chain uses TRBV6-4 with TRBJ2-3, with 8 positions matching TRBD2. With V trimmed by 3 bases and J by 1 base, 0 bases remained unmatched. The length of the CDR3 is 14 residues. Germline-derived CDR1 and CDR2 are MRHNA and SNTAGT. This chain's CDR3 is CASSETSGTDTQYF. CDR3 DNA sequence: TGTGCCAGCAGTGAGACTAGCGGCACAGATACGCAGTATTTT.

In the case of this clone: Other DNA sequences in the same sample also yield this CDR3. The chain has TRBV7-3 and TRBJ2-3; 8 bases are shared with TRBD2. The CDR3 is made up of 14 amino acids. Germline trimming cut 2 bases from V and 4 bases from J; bases unmatched to any gene: 2. Looked up from germline, CDR1 is SGHTA and CDR2 is FQGTGA. CDR3 in DNA: TGTGCCAGCAGCTTATCAGCGGGAGCAGATACGCAGTATTTT. Its translation: CASSLSAGADTQYF. Based on the CDR3 plus reference TRBV7-3 and TRBJ2-3, the full variable domain is GAGVSQTPSNKVTEKGKYVELRCDPISGHTALYWYRQSLGQGPEFLIYFQGTGAADDSGLPNDRFFAVRPEGSVSTLKIQRTERGDSAVYLCASSLSAGADTQYFGPGTRLTVL.

This clone was detected a few times. V and J are TRBV5-1 and TRBJ2-3; tentatively, D is TRBD1 (7 bases). In germline, CDR1 is SGHRS, CDR2 YFSETQ. Trimming removed 7 bases from V and 3 bases from J, with 15 bases in between. The CDR3 runs to 14 residues. The CDR3 spells CASGGGRATDTQYF. Written as DNA, the CDR3 is TGCGCCAGCGGAGGGGGCCGGGCTACAGATACGCAGTATTTT.

This clone came up a few times. This chain joins TRBV2 and TRBJ1-1; D unclear. This CDR3 is 12 amino acids long. CDR1 is SNHLY, CDR2 FYNNEI, per germline. Trimming pared 8 bases from V and 4 bases from J, leaving 11 bases between. CDR3 sequence (DNA): TGTGCCAGCCGAGTTGGCGGCACTGAAGCTTTCTTT. The encoded protein is CASRVGGTEAFF.

V is TRBV6-1 and J is TRBJ2-7; TRBD1 might be the D (6 bases). CDR1 and CDR2 from the germline V gene are MNHNS and SASEGT. The CDR3 sequence is 14 residues long. V gave up 4 bases and J gave up 5 bases, with 15 bases separating them. CDR3 sequence reads: CASSGNTGSHEQYF. DNA for the CDR3: TGTGCCAGCAGTGGAAACACAGGGTCCCACGAGCAGTACTTC.

The chain joins TRBV19 to TRBJ2-7, with 8 nucleotides matching TRBD2. Germline trimming cut 5 bases from V and 0 bases from J; bases unmatched to any gene: 9. The CDR3 is made up of 16 amino acids. The germline CDR1 and CDR2 sequences are LNHDA and SQIVND (reference sequence). The CDR3 nucleotides read TGTGCCAGTAGTGGGGGAAGCGGGGGCCGCTCCTACGAGCAGTACTTC. The encoded protein is CASSGGSGGRSYEQYF.

This clone has only a few counts. The chain links TRBV4-3 to TRBJ1-2, with D perhaps TRBD1 (6 bases). The CDR3 contains 15 residues. CDR1 and CDR2 from the germline V gene are LGHNA and YSLEER. V was cut by 0 bases and J by 8 bases, with 16 bases left in between. The CDR3 nucleotides read TGCGCCAGCAGCCAAGATCCCCAAGGGGGGGAGGGCTACACCTTC. It codes for CASSQDPQGGEGYTF.

The chain carries TRBV4-1 and TRBJ1-2, with 7 bases aligning to TRBD1. V was clipped by 4 bases and J by 4 bases; unmatched bases: 6. The CDR3 is made up of 14 amino acids. Germline values: CDR1 MGHRA, CDR2 YSYEKL. The CDR3 is CASSPQGSGYGYTF. CDR3 in DNA: TGCGCCAGCAGCCCACAGGGGTCGGGCTATGGCTACACCTTC.

The chain combines TRBV5-5 with TRBJ1-3, with unresolved D. Germline V gene sequence: CDR1 SGHKS, CDR2 YYEKEE (reference sequence). The CDR3 runs to 13 residues. The germline V and J ends were trimmed by 2 bases and 10 bases, with 13 bases remaining between them. As DNA, the CDR3 is TGTGCCAGCAGCTTTCCCGGAGAGGTTACCATATATTTT. It yields the protein CASSFPGEVTIYF. The whole variable domain, filled in from reference TRBV5-5 and TRBJ1-3, reads DAGVTQSPTHLIKTRGQQVTLRCSPISGHKSVSWYQQVLGQGPQFIFQYYEKEERGRGNFPDRFSARQFPNYSSELNVNALLLGDSALYLCASSFPGEVTIYFGEGSWLTVV.

The chain has TRBV28 and TRBJ1-2, with D unresolved. Between the trimmed V and J ends, which lost 5 bases and 7 bases, there was a span of 17 bases. The CDR3 totals 14 residues. From germline, CDR1 is MDHEN and CDR2 SYDVKM. DNA of the CDR3: TGTGCCAGCAGTCTCACAAGGCCCGAGGGTGGCTACACCTTC. Translation: CASSLTRPEGGYTF.

The genes are TRBV14 and TRBJ2-5, with TRBD1 identical over 12 bases. The CDR3 has 15 residues. Germline V gives CDR1 SGHDN, CDR2 FVKESK. The junction had 10 bases not matched to a gene; V was cut back by 5 bases and J by 9 bases. CDR3 DNA sequence: TGTGCCAGCAGCAGACCCGGGACAGGGGGCTATGCCCAGTACTTC. Translating it yields CASSRPGTGGYAQYF.

CDR3 bases: TGTGCCAGCAGCTTGGGACTGATGAACACTGAAGCTTTCTTT. Encoded protein: CASSLGLMNTEAFF. The gene calls are TRBV5-6 and TRBJ1-1; D is unclear. In germline, CDR1 is SGHDT, CDR2 YYEEEE. This CDR3 has 14 amino acids. V gave up 0 bases and J gave up 0 bases, with 6 bases separating them.

The chain uses TRBV5-1 and TRBJ1-2; no firm D call. Germline CDR1 and CDR2: SGHRS and YFSETQ. V was cut by 0 bases and J by 7 bases, with 7 bases left in between. The CDR3 covers 12 residues. The CDR3 DNA sequence: TGCGCCAGCAGCTTGGAAGGGAGTGGCTACACCTTC. Protein sequence: CASSLEGSGYTF.

The chain has TRBV4-2 and TRBJ2-1, with D tentatively TRBD1 (6 bases). Trimming took 1 base from V and 0 from J, leaving 13 bases between them. Germline lookup yields CDR1 LGHNA and CDR2 YNFKEQ. The CDR3 runs 17 residues. The CDR3 DNA follows: TGTGCCAGCAGCCAAGGGCACAGGGAAGTCTCCTACAATGAGCAGTTCTTC. Translating it yields CASSQGHREVSYNEQFF.

The chain is built from TRBV18 and TRBJ1-1, with 7 positions matching TRBD1. The CDR3 has 15 amino acids. The germline gives CDR1 KGHSH, CDR2 LQKENI. Trimming cost V 4 bases and J 5 bases; bases outside gene matches: 10. CDR3: CASSQGRQGGTEAFF. Written as DNA, the CDR3 is TGTGCCAGCTCACAAGGGCGACAGGGTGGAACTGAAGCTTTCTTT.

The V and J genes are TRBV7-9 and TRBJ2-1, with 11 bases fitting TRBD2. CDR1 is SEHNR, CDR2 FQNEAQ, per germline (reference sequence). V was clipped by 2 bases and J by 10 bases; unmatched bases: 10. CDR3 length: 16 residues. CDR3 protein: CASSLLAGGHPGEQFF. Here the CDR3 DNA reads TGTGCCAGCAGCTTATTAGCGGGGGGGCACCCGGGGGAGCAGTTCTTC. The full variable domain, with the rest looked up from reference TRBV7-9 and TRBJ2-1, is DTGVSQNPRHKITKRGQNVTFRCDPISEHNRLYWYRQTLGQGPEFLTYFQNEAQLEKSRLLSDRFSAERPKGSFSTLEIQRTEQGDSAMYLCASSLLAGGHPGEQFFGPGTRLTVL.